The T cell receptor (beta chain) described here comes from a study of T cell responses to AZD1222 COVID-19 vaccine. Whole-study results and caveats: Two AZD1222 administrations were followed by greater Spike-specific TCR breadth and depth. Reportedly, nearly half of unique spike TCRs recognized epitopes outside B.1.351/B.1.1.7 mutations.

Method: immunoSEQ multiplex PCR; TCRdb's copy keeps in-frame clones and lacks some. The sample has 100,000 to 150,000 clones, approximately 85% seen once. On this clone: Its specificity is not known.

V lost 2 bases and J 8 bases, leaving 10 bases between the germline ends. CDR1 and CDR2 (germline): LGHDT, YNNKEL (reference sequence). The CDR3 sequence is 13 residues long. The receptor was isolated from an adult who received the AZD1222 COVID-19 vaccine. V is TRBV3-1 (or the pseudogene TRBV3-2) and J is TRBJ1-5; D is possibly TRBD1 (5 bases). Sequencing was performed on peripheral blood, taken 28 days after the second AZD1222 dose. The CDR3 protein is CASSQTGPEPQHF. The CDR3 DNA is TGTGCCAGCAGCCAAACAGGCCCTGAGCCCCAGCATTTT.